This T cell receptor (beta chain) was captured by sequencing in a study of shared T cell receptors in the human thymus. V lost 5 bases and J lost 0, with 11 bases in between. The CDR3 length is 15 residues. CDR1 LNHDA and CDR2 SQIVND come from the germline V gene (reference sequence). Data came from immunoSEQ multiplex PCR; TCRdb stores just in-frame clones and leaves some out. Counted here are about 380,000 clones, around 95% occurring once; the ten biggest clones make up approximately 0.02%. This receptor was taken from a human donor. Sequenced material: thymocytes. V usage is TRBV19 and J usage is TRBJ1-5; D unresolved. The CDR3 loop is CASSPRTASNQPQHF. CDR3 DNA: TGTGCCAGTAGTCCTAGGACCGCTAGCAATCAGCCCCAGCATTTT.